Below are 17 T cell receptor beta chains sequenced from a single sample in a study of blood T cell repertoires in COVID-19. Measured with immunoSEQ multiplex PCR; TCRdb has only the in-frame clones, and not every one. Altogether about 110,000 clones are present, about 80% being singletons, with the ten largest covering about 4%. Sequenced sample: peripheral blood. The receptors here all came from a woman aged 70 to 79 with acute or convalescent COVID-19.

The V and J genes are TRBV5-6 and TRBJ1-1, with TRBD1 identical over 7 bases. The CDR3 loop spans 15 amino acids. J was trimmed by 7 bases and V by 1 base; bases with no gene match: 10. In germline, CDR1 is SGHDT, CDR2 YYEEEE. CDR3 bases: TGTGCCAGCAGCTTGAATGACGGGACAGTCGATGAAGCTTTCTTT. As protein: CASSLNDGTVDEAFF.

CDR3 DNA sequence: TGTGCCAGCAGCTCGGGACTAGCGGGCTACGAGCAGTACTTC. Its protein product is CASSSGLAGYEQYF. The V and J genes are TRBV7-2 and TRBJ2-7; 12 nucleotides align to TRBD2. The V segment lost 4 bases and the J segment 3 bases; nucleotides outside the gene matches: 1. CDR3 size: 14 residues. Germline CDR1 and CDR2: SGHTA and FQGNSA. The variable domain in full, with the rest retrieved from reference TRBV7-2 and TRBJ2-7, is GAGVSQSPSNKVTEKGKDVELRCDPISGHTALYWYRQSLGQGLEFLIYFQGNSAPDKSGLPSDRFSAERTGGSVSTLTIQRTQQEDSAVYLCASSSGLAGYEQYFGPGTRLTVT.

This clone was detected only once. This chain links TRBV19 with TRBJ2-1; tentatively, D is TRBD1 (5 bases). Germline-derived CDR1 and CDR2 are LNHDA and SQIVND (reference sequence). The CDR3 is made up of 12 amino acids. Between the trimmed V and J ends, which lost 5 bases and 15 bases, there was a span of 17 bases. The CDR3 sequence: CASSYDRHPRFF. In nucleotides, the CDR3 is TGTGCCAGTAGTTATGACAGACATCCAAGGTTCTTC.

The chain links TRBV15 to TRBJ1-5; the D is unclear. The germline V gene encodes CDR1 LNHNV and CDR2 YYDKDF (reference sequence). The CDR3 extends over 17 amino acids. Trimming removed 5 bases from V and 0 bases from J, with 17 bases in between. CDR3 nucleotide sequence: TGTGCCACCAGCCAAAGTCGGTTAGACACTAGCAATCAGCCCCAGCATTTT. Its translation is CATSQSRLDTSNQPQHF.

The rearrangement joins TRBV5-4 to TRBJ1-3; tentative D call: TRBD1 (5 bases). CDR3 length: 16 amino acids. With 0 bases removed from V and 3 bases from J, the gap between germline ends came to 13 bases. Germline CDR1 is SGHNT and CDR2 is YYREEE (reference sequence). CDR3 sequence: CASSLVSGRGGNTIYF. The CDR3 nucleotides read TGTGCCAGCAGCTTGGTCTCCGGGAGGGGTGGAAACACCATATATTTT.

The table lists this clone with a count of one. This CDR3 reads CASEPPPRLAGGPLRNEQFF. The CDR3 coding sequence is TGTGCCAGCGAACCCCCTCCGCGACTAGCGGGGGGGCCATTGAGGAATGAGCAGTTCTTC. This rearrangement joins TRBV2 to TRBJ2-1, with 14 bases lining up with TRBD2. The CDR3 spans 20 residues. Unmatched junction bases numbered 22, after V lost 8 bases and J lost 7 bases. The germline V gene encodes CDR1 SNHLY and CDR2 FYNNEI.

J is TRBJ1-2 and V is TRBV5-8; TRBD1 matches 8 bases. J lost 5 bases, V lost 4 bases, and 7 bases had no gene match. CDR1 and CDR2 (germline): SGHTS, YDEGEE. The CDR3 sequence is 14 residues long. In DNA, the CDR3 is TGTGCCAGCAGCCCGGACAGGGTGAGGTATGGCTACACCTTC. This encodes CASSPDRVRYGYTF.

The gene calls are TRBV28 and TRBJ1-1, with D possibly matching TRBD1 (6 bases). CDR1 and CDR2 (germline): MDHEN, SYDVKM. Trimming took off 5 bases at V and 0 bases at J, with 13 bases between the two ends. The CDR3 is made up of 15 amino acids. DNA for the CDR3: TGTGCCAGCAGTGGGGTGGACAGTATGAACACTGAAGCTTTCTTT. It translates to CASSGVDSMNTEAFF.

This clone is termed medium-sized. The chain links TRBV30 to TRBJ1-4; D gene uncertain. The CDR3 has 13 residues. Trimming removed 4 bases from V and 4 bases from J, with 10 bases in between. Germline V CDR1 and CDR2: GTSNPN, SVGIG (reference sequence). CDR3 sequence reads: CAWTRLNNEKLFF. CDR3 coding DNA: TGTGCCTGGACACGGTTGAATAATGAAAAACTGTTTTTT. The complete variable domain, with remaining parts taken from reference TRBV30 and TRBJ1-4, reads SQTIHQWPATLVQPVGSPLSLECTVEGTSNPNLYWYRQAAGRGLQLLFYSVGIGQISSEVPQNLSASRPQDRQFILSSKKLLLSDSGFYLCAWTRLNNEKLFFGSGTQLSVL.

This rearrangement joins TRBV28 to TRBJ1-1, with D unresolved. The CDR3 covers 15 residues. V lost 5 bases and J lost 5, with 18 bases in between. CDR1 is MDHEN, CDR2 SYDVKM, per germline. The CDR3 sequence is CASSPPAGIWTEAFF. The CDR3 DNA follows: TGTGCCAGCAGTCCACCTGCGGGCATTTGGACTGAAGCTTTCTTT.

The chain joins TRBV27 to TRBJ1-6, with 7 bases identical to TRBD1. The CDR3 runs to 13 residues. Germline assignment: CDR1 MNHEY and CDR2 SMNVEV (reference sequence). V was pared by 6 bases and J by 9 bases, with 5 bases of the junction left unmatched. The DNA of the CDR3 is TGTGCCAGCAGCCATACAGGGGTTTCACCCCTCCACTTT. This codes for CASSHTGVSPLHF.

In its sample, this clone was seen once. The J gene is TRBJ2-3, the V gene TRBV19, with D maybe TRBD1 (5 bases). The V gene lost 6 bases and the J gene lost 2 bases, with 15 bases spanning the gap. CDR1 is LNHDA, CDR2 SQIVND, per germline (reference sequence). The CDR3 has 15 residues. The CDR3 nucleotides read TGTGCCAGTAGCCGGAGCAGGGCCCTCACAGATACGCAGTATTTT. Residues: CASSRSRALTDTQYF.

The chain links TRBV19 to TRBJ2-2, with 8 nucleotides matching TRBD2. CDR1 is LNHDA and CDR2 is SQIVND in the germline V gene (reference sequence). This CDR3 is built from 14 residues. With V trimmed by 9 bases and J by 3 bases, 6 bases remained unmatched. The CDR3: CASLGTRYTGELFF. The CDR3 region has the DNA TGTGCCAGCCTAGGGACTAGATACACCGGGGAGCTGTTTTTT.

The rearrangement uses TRBV7-2 and TRBJ2-5; possibly TRBD2 for D (5 bases). The V end lost 1 base, the J end lost 4 bases, and 19 bases lay between the germline ends. This CDR3 spans 17 amino acids. Germline CDR1 and CDR2: SGHTA and FQGNSA. In DNA, the CDR3 is TGTGCCAGCAGCTTAGGTCCCCCTCTAACTGGACTAGAGACCCAGTACTTC. It codes for CASSLGPPLTGLETQYF.

This chain uses TRBV2 with TRBJ2-5, with 12 bases matching TRBD2. Germline CDR1 SNHLY, CDR2 FYNNEI. The V segment lost 5 bases and the J segment 1 base; nucleotides outside the gene matches: 5. This CDR3 spans 16 amino acids. CDR3 coding DNA: TGTGCCAGCAGTCTAACTAGCGGGAGGTTCCAAGAGACCCAGTACTTC. This encodes CASSLTSGRFQETQYF.

This clone is a singleton in its sample. This chain connects TRBV27 to TRBJ2-3, with 9 positions matching TRBD2. The CDR3 totals 16 residues. Unmatched junction bases numbered 12, after V lost 5 bases and J lost 6 bases. Germline V gene data show CDR1 as MNHEY and CDR2 as SMNVEV (reference sequence). This chain's CDR3 is CASSPRPGLAMDTQYF. CDR3 coding DNA: TGTGCCAGCAGTCCGAGACCGGGACTAGCTATGGATACGCAGTATTTT.

In DNA form, the CDR3 reads TGTGCCAGCAGTTTAGGCGGGGGGGGGACAGATACGCAGTATTTT. Protein: CASSLGGGGTDTQYF. The rearrangement uses TRBV28 and TRBJ2-3; 9 bases line up with TRBD2. The CDR3 has 15 residues. V gave up 2 bases and J gave up 3 bases; unmatched junction bases: 3. Germline CDR1 reads MDHEN; CDR2 reads SYDVKM.